The 8 T cell receptor beta chains presented below share a single source sample, sequenced in a study of T-cell memory formation after mild COVID-19. TCRdb fed the 5' RACE reads into MiXCR, producing one record per CDR3 protein. The table shows a few hundred thousand distinct CDR3 sequences, with roughly an eighth occurring only once. Sample: PBMCs or a T cell subset sorted from them (not recorded which). These receptors all stem from a young man who had mild COVID-19 (a few samples of this study predate the infection). Cell type and time point are not known.

The rearrangement uses TRBV7-3 and TRBJ1-5; D is unclear. The germline V and J ends were trimmed by 5 bases and 3 bases, with 8 bases remaining between them. CDR1 is SGHTA, CDR2 FQGTGA, per germline. This CDR3 spans 13 amino acids. The CDR3 coding sequence is TGTGCCAGCAGCAATGGGAACAATCAGCCCCAGCATTTT. This encodes CASSNGNNQPQHF.

The CDR3 is CASSLQGRLLSSYEQYV. Written as DNA, the CDR3 is TGTGCCAGCAGTTTACAGGGAAGGTTGCTTAGCTCCTACGAGCAGTACGTC. This sequence joins TRBV27 and TRBJ2-7, with D maybe TRBD1 (5 bases). The CDR3 totals 17 residues. Trimming cost V 2 bases and J 0 bases, with 17 bases left between them. In germline, CDR1 is MNHEY, CDR2 SMNVEV (reference sequence).

This chain links TRBV10-3 with TRBJ2-3; no definite D call. The length of the CDR3 is 14 residues. Per the germline V gene, CDR1 is ENHRY and CDR2 is SYGVKD. V lost 6 bases and J 0 bases, leaving 10 bases between the germline ends. CDR3 DNA sequence: TGTGCCATCAGCCCGTTGGGAAGCACAGATACGCAGTATTTT. The encoded protein is CAISPLGSTDTQYF.

This clonotype was counted a few times. The J gene is TRBJ2-1, the V gene TRBV7-3, with 7 bases lining up with TRBD2. Per the germline V gene, CDR1 is SGHTA and CDR2 is FQGTGA. The trim removed 0 bases at V and 10 bases at J, leaving 6 bases unmatched. This CDR3 region has 14 residues. For the CDR3, the DNA is TGTGCCAGCAGCTTAACCCCGACTAGCTCCGAGCAGTTCTTC. It specifies CASSLTPTSSEQFF.

The V call is TRBV7-2, the J call TRBJ2-5; TRBD1 matches at 10 bases. V dropped 8 bases and J dropped 4; count of bases not matched to a gene: 7. From germline, CDR1 is SGHTA and CDR2 FQGNSA. This CDR3 is built from 14 residues. The CDR3 DNA reads as TGTGCCAGCGGCGGGACAGGGGTGAGAGAGACCCAGTACTTC. Protein sequence: CASGGTGVRETQYF.

This clonotype has only a few counts. V gene TRBV15 combines with J gene TRBJ2-3; D not resolved. The CDR3 consists of 13 residues. Germline values: CDR1 LNHNV, CDR2 YYDKDF (reference sequence). Trimming stripped 5 bases from V and 0 bases from J, with 6 bases between. The CDR3 spells CATSVRSTDTQYF. The CDR3 DNA sequence: TGTGCCACCAGCGTCAGGAGCACAGATACGCAGTATTTT.

This CDR3 reads CSARWGAGTDTQYF. CDR3 nucleotides: TGCAGTGCTAGATGGGGGGCTGGCACAGATACGCAGTATTTT. The J gene is TRBJ2-3, the V gene TRBV20-1, with D perhaps assigned TRBD1 or TRBD2 (6 bases each). The germline V and J ends were trimmed by 2 bases and 1 base, with 10 bases remaining between them. The germline V gene has CDR1 DFQATT and CDR2 SNEGSKA (reference sequence). This CDR3 contains 14 residues.

The V gene is TRBV5-1, the J gene TRBJ2-2; perhaps TRBD1 as D (6 bases). V gave up 0 bases and J gave up 6 bases, with 15 bases separating them. CDR3 length: 16 residues. Germline loops: CDR1 SGHRS, CDR2 YFSETQ. The CDR3 here is CASSLAPGTPSGELFF. CDR3 in DNA: TGCGCCAGCAGCTTGGCTCCTGGGACACCCTCCGGGGAGCTGTTTTTT. The full variable domain, in which reference TRBV5-1 and TRBJ2-2 provide the parts outside the CDR3, is KAGVTQTPRYLIKTRGQQVTLSCSPISGHRSVSWYQQTPGQGLQFLFEYFSETQRNKGNFPGRFSGRQFSNSRSEMNVSTLELGDSALYLCASSLAPGTPSGELFFGEGSRLTVL.